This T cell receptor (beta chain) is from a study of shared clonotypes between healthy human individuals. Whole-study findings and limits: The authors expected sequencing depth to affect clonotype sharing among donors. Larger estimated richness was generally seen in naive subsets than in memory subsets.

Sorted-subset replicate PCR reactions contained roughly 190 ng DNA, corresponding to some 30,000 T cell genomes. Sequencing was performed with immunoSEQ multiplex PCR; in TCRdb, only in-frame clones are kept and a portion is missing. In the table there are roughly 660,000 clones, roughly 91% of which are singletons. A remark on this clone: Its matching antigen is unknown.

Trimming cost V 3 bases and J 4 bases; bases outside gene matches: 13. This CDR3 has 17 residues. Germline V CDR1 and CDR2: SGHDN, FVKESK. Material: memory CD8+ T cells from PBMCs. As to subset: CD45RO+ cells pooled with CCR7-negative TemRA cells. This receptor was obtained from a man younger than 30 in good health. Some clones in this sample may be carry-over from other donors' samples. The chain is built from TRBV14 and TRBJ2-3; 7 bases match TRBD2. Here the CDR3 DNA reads TGTGCCAGCAGCCATCCGTGGGGGGAGGGGCCTCCAGATACGCAGTATTTT. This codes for CASSHPWGEGPPDTQYF.